The source of this T cell receptor beta chain is a study of vaccination and CD4 T cells after COVID-19. Treatment of the sample: approximately 11-day PBMC culture with coronavirus spike peptide pools or control peptides (ViraFEST assay). As concerns this clonotype: The antigen remains unidentified.

Scientists ran DNA taken from cultured CD4+ T cells through the Oncomine TCR Beta short-read assay for sequencing. TCRdb ran MiXCR on the PCR reads and lists one entry per CDR3 protein. Of 9,500 to 13,000 distinct CDR3 sequences listed, about 61% are singletons. V was clipped by 2 bases and J by 5 bases, with 9 bases between them. This CDR3 is built from 14 residues. Germline CDR1 reads MNHEY; CDR2 reads SVGAGI. The sample consisted of CD4+ T cells from blood, cultured in vitro. The sequence was collected from a human donor who had recovered from COVID-19. The chain employs TRBV6-5 and TRBJ2-2; D possibly corresponds to TRBD2 (7 bases). In DNA, the CDR3 is TGTGCCAGCAGTTACAGGGGGGGGACCGGGGAGCTGTTTTTT. Protein: CASSYRGGTGELFF.